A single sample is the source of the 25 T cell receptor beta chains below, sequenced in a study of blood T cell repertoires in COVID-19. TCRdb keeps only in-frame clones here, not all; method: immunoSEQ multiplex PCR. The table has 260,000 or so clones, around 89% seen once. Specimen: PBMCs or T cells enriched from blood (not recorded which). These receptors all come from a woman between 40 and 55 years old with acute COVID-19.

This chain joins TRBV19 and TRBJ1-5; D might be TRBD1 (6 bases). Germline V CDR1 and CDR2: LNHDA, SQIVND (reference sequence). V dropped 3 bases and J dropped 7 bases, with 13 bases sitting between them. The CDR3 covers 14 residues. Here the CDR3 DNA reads TGTGCCAGTAGTATCAGGGGTACAGGACAGCCCCAGCATTTT. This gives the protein CASSIRGTGQPQHF.

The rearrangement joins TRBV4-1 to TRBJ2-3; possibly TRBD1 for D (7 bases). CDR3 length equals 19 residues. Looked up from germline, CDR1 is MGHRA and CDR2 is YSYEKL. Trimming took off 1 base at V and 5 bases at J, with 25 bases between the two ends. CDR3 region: CASSQVGRRGHGGKDTQYF. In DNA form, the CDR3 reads TGCGCCAGCAGCCAAGTGGGTAGAAGGGGGCACGGGGGTAAAGATACGCAGTATTTT.

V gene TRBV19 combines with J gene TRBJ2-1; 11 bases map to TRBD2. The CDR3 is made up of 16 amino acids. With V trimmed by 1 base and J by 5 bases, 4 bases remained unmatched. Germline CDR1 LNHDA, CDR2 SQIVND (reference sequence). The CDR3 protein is CASSIVLAGEDNEQFF. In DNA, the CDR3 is TGTGCCAGTAGTATAGTACTAGCGGGAGAGGACAATGAGCAGTTCTTC.

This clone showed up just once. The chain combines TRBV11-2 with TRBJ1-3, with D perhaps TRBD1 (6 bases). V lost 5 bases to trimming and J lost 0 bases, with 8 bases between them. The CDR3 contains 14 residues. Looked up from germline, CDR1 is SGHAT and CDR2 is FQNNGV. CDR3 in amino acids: CASSADSSGNTIYF. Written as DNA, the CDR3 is TGTGCCAGCAGCGCGGACAGCTCTGGAAACACCATATATTTT.

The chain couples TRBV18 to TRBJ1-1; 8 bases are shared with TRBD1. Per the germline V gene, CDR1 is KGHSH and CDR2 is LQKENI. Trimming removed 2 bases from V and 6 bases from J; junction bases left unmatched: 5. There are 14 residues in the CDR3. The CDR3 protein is CASSPIGTGSEAFF. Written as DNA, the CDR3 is TGTGCCAGCTCACCAATCGGGACAGGCTCTGAAGCTTTCTTT.

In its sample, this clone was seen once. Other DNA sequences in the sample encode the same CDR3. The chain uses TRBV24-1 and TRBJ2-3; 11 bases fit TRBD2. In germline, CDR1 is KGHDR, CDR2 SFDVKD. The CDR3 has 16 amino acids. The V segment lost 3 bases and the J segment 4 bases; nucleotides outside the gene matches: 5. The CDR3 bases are TGTGCCACCAGTGATCCCACTAGCGGGAGTTCAGATACGCAGTATTTT. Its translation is CATSDPTSGSSDTQYF.

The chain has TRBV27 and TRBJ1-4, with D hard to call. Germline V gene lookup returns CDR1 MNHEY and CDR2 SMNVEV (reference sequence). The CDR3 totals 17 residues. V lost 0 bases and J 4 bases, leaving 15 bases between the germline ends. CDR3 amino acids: CASSLSNSPGSNEKLFF. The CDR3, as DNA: TGTGCCAGCAGTTTATCGAATAGTCCCGGGAGTAATGAAAAACTGTTTTTT.

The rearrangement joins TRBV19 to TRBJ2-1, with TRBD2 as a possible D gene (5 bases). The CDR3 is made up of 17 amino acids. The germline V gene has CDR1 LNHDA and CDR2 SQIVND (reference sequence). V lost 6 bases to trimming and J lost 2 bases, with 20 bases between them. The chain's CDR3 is CASRTSSRLATYNEQFF. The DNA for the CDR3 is TGTGCCAGTAGGACCTCTAGCAGACTGGCTACCTACAATGAGCAGTTCTTC.

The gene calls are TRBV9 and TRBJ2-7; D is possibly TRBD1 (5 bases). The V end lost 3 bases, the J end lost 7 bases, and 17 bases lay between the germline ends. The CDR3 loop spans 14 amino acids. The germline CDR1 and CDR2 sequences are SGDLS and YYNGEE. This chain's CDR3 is CASSEVWTMGEQYF. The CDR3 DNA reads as TGTGCCAGCAGCGAGGTCTGGACAATGGGGGAGCAGTACTTC.

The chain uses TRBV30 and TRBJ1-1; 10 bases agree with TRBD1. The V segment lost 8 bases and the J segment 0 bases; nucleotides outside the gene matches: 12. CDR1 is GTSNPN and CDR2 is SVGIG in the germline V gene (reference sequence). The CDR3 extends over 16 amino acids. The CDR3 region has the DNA TGTGCCGTATTAAGGGACAGGGGACTTATGAACACTGAAGCTTTCTTT. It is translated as CAVLRDRGLMNTEAFF.

The CDR3: CASSVEPVSYEQYF. For the CDR3, the DNA is TGTGCCAGCAGCGTAGAACCGGTCTCCTACGAGCAGTACTTC. V and J are TRBV9 and TRBJ2-7; no reliable D call. From germline, CDR1 is SGDLS and CDR2 YYNGEE. The CDR3 extends over 14 amino acids. Between the trimmed V and J ends, which lost 0 bases and 0 bases, there was a span of 7 bases.

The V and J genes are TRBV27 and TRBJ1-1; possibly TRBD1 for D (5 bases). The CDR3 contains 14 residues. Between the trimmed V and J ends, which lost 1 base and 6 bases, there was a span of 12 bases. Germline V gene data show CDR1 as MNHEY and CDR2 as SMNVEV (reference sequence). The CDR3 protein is CASSLLSGRAEAFF. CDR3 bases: TGTGCCAGCAGTTTATTGTCAGGGCGAGCTGAAGCTTTCTTT.

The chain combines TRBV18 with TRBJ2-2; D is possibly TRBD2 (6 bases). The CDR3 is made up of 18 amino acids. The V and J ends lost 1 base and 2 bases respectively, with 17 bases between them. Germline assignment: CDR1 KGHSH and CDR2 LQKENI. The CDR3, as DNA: TGTGCCAGCTCACCACGAAACCGGGACTTGAAAAACACCGGGGAGCTGTTTTTT. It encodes CASSPRNRDLKNTGELFF.

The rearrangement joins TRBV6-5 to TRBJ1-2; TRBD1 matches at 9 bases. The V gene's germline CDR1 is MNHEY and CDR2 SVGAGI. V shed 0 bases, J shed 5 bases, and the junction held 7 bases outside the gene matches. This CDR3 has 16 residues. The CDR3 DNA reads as TGTGCCAGCAGTTACTCAGGGACAGGGATCAAATATGGCTACACCTTC. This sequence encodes CASSYSGTGIKYGYTF.

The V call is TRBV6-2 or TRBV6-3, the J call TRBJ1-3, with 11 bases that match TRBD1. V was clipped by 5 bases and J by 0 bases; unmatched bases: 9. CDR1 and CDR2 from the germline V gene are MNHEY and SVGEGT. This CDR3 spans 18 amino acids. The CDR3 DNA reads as TGTGCCAGCAGTGACGGGGACAGGGGGTTCGACTCTGGAAACACCATATATTTT. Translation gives CASSDGDRGFDSGNTIYF.

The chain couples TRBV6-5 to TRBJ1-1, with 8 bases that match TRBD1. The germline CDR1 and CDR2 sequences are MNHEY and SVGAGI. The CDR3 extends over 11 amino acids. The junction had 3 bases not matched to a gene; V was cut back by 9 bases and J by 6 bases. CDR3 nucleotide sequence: TGTGCCAGTACGACAGGGGCTGAAGCTTTCTTT. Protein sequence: CASTTGAEAFF.

CDR3 sequence reads: CASSGGQAFNEKLFF. CDR3 coding DNA: TGTGCCAGCAGCGGTGGACAGGCCTTTAATGAAAAACTGTTTTTT. The V call is TRBV7-2, the J call TRBJ1-4, with TRBD1 identical over 7 bases. CDR3 length: 15 amino acids. Germline CDR1 is SGHTA and CDR2 is FQGNSA. V was pared by 5 bases and J by 4 bases, with 7 bases of the junction left unmatched. Together with reference TRBV7-2 and TRBJ1-4, the CDR3 gives the full variable domain: GAGVSQSPSNKVTEKGKDVELRCDPISGHTALYWYRQSLGQGLEFLIYFQGNSAPDKSGLPSDRFSAERTGGSVSTLTIQRTQQEDSAVYLCASSGGQAFNEKLFFGSGTQLSVL.

The CDR3 sequence: CASRTSGSGNEQFF. The CDR3 DNA sequence: TGTGCCAGCCGTACTAGCGGGAGTGGGAATGAGCAGTTCTTC. The genes are TRBV28 and TRBJ2-1; 11 nucleotides agree with TRBD2. V gave up 8 bases and J gave up 7 bases; unmatched junction bases: 7. This CDR3 region has 14 residues. Germline V gene data show CDR1 as MDHEN and CDR2 as SYDVKM.

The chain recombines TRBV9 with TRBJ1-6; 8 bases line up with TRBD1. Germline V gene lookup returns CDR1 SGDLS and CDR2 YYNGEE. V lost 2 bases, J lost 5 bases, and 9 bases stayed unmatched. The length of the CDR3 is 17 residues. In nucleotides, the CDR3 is TGTGCCAGCAGCGTTGGAACAGGGGGGCGGGATAATTCACCCCTCCACTTT. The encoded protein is CASSVGTGGRDNSPLHF.

The CDR3 protein is CASSYARGGLGYTF. CDR3 bases: TGTGCCAGCAGTTACGCCCGGGGAGGCCTGGGCTACACCTTC. The chain recombines TRBV6-5 with TRBJ1-2; D unclear. CDR1 is MNHEY and CDR2 is SVGAGI in the germline V gene. This CDR3 is built from 14 residues. V lost 2 bases, J lost 8 bases, and 15 bases lay in between.

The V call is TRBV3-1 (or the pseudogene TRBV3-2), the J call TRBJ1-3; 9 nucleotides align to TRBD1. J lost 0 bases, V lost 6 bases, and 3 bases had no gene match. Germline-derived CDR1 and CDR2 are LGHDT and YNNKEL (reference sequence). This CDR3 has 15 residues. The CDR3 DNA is TGTGCCAGCAGTCGACAGGGGGACTCTGGAAACACCATATATTTT. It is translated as CASSRQGDSGNTIYF.

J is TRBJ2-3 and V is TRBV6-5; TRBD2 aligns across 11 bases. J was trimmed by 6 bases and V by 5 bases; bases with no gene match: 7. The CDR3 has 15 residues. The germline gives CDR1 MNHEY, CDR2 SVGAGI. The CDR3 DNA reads TGTGCCAGCAGTACTAGCGGGAGTGGTTGGGATACGCAGTATTTT. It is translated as CASSTSGSGWDTQYF.

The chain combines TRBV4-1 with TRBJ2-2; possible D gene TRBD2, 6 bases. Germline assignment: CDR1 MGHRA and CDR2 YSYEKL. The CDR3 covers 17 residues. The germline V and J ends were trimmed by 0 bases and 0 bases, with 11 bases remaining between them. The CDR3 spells CASSQDAEGPNTGELFF. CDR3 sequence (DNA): TGCGCCAGCAGCCAAGACGCGGAGGGACCGAACACCGGGGAGCTGTTTTTT.

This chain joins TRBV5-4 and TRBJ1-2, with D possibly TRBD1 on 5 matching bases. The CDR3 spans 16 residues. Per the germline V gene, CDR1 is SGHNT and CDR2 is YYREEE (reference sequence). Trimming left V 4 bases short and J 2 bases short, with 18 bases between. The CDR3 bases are TGTGCCAGCAGCGGAACAGGCGCGGGGAAAAACTATGGCTACACCTTC. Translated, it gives CASSGTGAGKNYGYTF.

CDR3 in DNA: TGTGCCAGCAGCTTATGGAATCGGGGGACAGCCACCCCCAACACTGAAGCTTTCTTT. Its translation: CASSLWNRGTATPNTEAFF. This chain connects TRBV7-2 to TRBJ1-1; 7 bases are a match to TRBD1. J was trimmed by 2 bases and V by 2 bases; bases with no gene match: 17. This CDR3 comprises 19 residues. Germline CDR1 and CDR2: SGHTA and FQGNSA.